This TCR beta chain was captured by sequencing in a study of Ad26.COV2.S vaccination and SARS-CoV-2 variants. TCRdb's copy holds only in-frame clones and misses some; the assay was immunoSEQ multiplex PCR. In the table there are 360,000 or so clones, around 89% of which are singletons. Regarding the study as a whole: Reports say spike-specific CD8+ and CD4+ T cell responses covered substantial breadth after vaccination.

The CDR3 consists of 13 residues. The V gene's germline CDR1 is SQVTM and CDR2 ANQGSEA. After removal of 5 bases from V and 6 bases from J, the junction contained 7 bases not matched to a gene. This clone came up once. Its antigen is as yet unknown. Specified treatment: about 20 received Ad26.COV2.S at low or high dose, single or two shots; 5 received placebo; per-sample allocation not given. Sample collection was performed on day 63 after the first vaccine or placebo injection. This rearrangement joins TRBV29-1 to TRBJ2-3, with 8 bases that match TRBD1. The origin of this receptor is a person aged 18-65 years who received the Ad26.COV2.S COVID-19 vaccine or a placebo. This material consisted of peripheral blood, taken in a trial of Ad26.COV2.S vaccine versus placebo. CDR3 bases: TGCAGCGTTTTTCACAGGGGGACGGATACGCAGTATTTT. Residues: CSVFHRGTDTQYF.